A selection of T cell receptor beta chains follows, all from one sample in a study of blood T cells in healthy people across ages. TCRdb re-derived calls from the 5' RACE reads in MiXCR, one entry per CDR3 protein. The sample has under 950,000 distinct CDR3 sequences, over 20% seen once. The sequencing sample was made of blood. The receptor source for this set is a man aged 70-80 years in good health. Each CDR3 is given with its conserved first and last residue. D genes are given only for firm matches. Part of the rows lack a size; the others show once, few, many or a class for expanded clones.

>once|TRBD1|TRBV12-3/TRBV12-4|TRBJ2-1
TGTGCCAGCAGGACCGGGACAGGAGGCGATGAGCAGTTCTTC
CASRTGTGGDEQFF
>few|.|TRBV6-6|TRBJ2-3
TGTGCCAGCAGTTACTTGGAAGGCACAGATACGCAGTATTTT
CASSYLEGTDTQYF
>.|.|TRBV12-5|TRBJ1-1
.
CASGLGMGGTEAFF
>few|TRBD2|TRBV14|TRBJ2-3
TGTGCCAGCAGCCCCTTGGGACTAGCGGAAACAGATACGCAGTATTTT
CASSPLGLAETDTQYF
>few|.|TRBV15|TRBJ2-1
TGTGCCACCAGCGAGGGCGAGTTGGGAAACAATGAGCAGTTCTTC
CATSEGELGNNEQFF
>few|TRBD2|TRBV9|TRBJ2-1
TGTGCCAGCAGCGGGGGGTCTGGGACTAGCGGGAAGAATGAGCAGTTCTTC
CASSGGSGTSGKNEQFF
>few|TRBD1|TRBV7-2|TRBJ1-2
TGTGCCAGCAGTCCAGGGGGCAGCTTCTATGGCTACACCTTC
CASSPGGSFYGYTF
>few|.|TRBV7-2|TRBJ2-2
TGTGCCAGCAGCTTCGACACCATGATCGGGGAGCTGTTTTTT
CASSFDTMIGELFF
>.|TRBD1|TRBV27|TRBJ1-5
TGTGCCAGCAGGTGGGGACAGGGGAGCAATCAGCCCCAGCATTTT
CASRWGQGSNQPQHF
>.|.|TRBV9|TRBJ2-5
TGTGCCAGCAGCGTAGCCCCCTTCAGCGCGTCCCAGTACTTC
CASSVAPFSASQYF
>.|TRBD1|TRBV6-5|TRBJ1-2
TGTGCCAGCAGATCACACCGGGACAGCTATGGCTACACCTTC
CASRSHRDSYGYTF
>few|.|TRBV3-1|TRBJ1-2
TGTGCCAGCAGCCAAGATCAAGGGTCTGGAGGCTACACCTTC
CASSQDQGSGGYTF
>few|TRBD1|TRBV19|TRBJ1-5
TGTGCCAGTAGTATTCGACAGGGTGGACGGCCCCAGCATTTT
CASSIRQGGRPQHF
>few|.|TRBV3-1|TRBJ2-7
TGTGCCAGCAGCGAAACACCTGGATCGTCCTACGAGCAGTACTTC
CASSETPGSSYEQYF
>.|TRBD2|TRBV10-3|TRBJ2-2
TGTGCCATCAGTGAACTAGCGGGAAACACTGGGGAGCTGTTTTTT
CAISELAGNTGELFF
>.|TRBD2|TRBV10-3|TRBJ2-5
TGTGCCATCAGTGTGACAGGTTCCGCGGGAGGCCAAGAGACCCAGTACTTC
CAISVTGSAGGQETQYF
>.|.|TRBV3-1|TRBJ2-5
TGTGCCAGCAGCCAAGGGGAAAGCTTCCAAGAGACCCAGTACTTC
CASSQGESFQETQYF
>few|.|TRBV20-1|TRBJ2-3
TGCAGTGCTAGACTTTCCGCTAGCACAGATACGCAGTATTTT
CSARLSASTDTQYF
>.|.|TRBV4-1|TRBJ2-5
TGCGCCAGCAGCCAAGGGTCCCCCCAAGAGACCCAGTACTTC
CASSQGSPQETQYF
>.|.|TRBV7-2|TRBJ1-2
TGTGCCAGCAGCTTAGCGCGTCTACAGAACTATGGTTACACCTTC
CASSLARLQNYGYTF
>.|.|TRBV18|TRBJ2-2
TGTGCCAGCTCCCTAAGGCCCGGACTCATGCTTTCGAACACCGGGGAGCTGTTTTTT
CASSLRPGLMLSNTGELFF